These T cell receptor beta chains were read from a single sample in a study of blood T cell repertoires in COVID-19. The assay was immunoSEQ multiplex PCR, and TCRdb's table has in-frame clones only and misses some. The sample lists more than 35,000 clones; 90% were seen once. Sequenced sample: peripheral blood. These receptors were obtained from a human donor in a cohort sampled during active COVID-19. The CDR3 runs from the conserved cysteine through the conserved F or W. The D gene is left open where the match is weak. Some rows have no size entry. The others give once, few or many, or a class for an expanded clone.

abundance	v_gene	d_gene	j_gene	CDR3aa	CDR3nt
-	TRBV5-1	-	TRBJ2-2	CASSLGLFSGELFF	TGCGCCAGCAGCCTTGGACTCTTCAGCGGGGAGCTGTTTTTT
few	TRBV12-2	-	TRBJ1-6	CASRLAPFIGRWNSPLHF	TGTGCAAGTCGCTTAGCGCCCTTTATCGGGAGGTGGAATTCACCCCTCCACTTT
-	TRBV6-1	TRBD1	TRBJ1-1	CASSDQQGVEAFF	TGTGCCAGCAGTGACCAACAGGGGGTTGAAGCTTTCTTT
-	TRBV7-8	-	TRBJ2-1	CASSLDSRENEQFF	TGTGCCAGCAGCTTAGACTCACGAGAAAATGAGCAGTTCTTC
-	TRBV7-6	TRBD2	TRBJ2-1	CASCSGSTTYNEQFF	TGTGCCAGCTGTAGCGGGAGCACGACCTACAATGAGCAGTTCTTC
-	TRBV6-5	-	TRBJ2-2	CASTVGGGAGELFF	TGTGCCAGCACTGTAGGTGGAGGGGCCGGGGAGCTGTTTTTT
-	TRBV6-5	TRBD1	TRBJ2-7	CASSQQGATYEQYF	TGTGCCAGCAGTCAACAGGGGGCGACCTACGAGCAGTACTTC
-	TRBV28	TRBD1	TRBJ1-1	CASSLLTGVATEAFF	TGTGCCAGCAGTTTATTGACAGGGGTGGCCACTGAAGCTTTCTTT
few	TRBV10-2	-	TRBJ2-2	CASSEIRTENTGELFF	TGCGCCAGCAGTGAGATTCGGACAGAGAACACCGGGGAGCTGTTTTTT
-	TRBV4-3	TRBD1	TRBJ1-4	CASSRHIQGSNEKLFF	TGCGCCAGCAGCCGACACATACAGGGGTCTAATGAAAAACTGTTTTTT
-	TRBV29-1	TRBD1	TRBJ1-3	CSVEKTGNTIYF	TGCAGCGTTGAGAAGACAGGGAACACCATATATTTT
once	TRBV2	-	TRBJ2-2	CASRSDGWLAGELFF	TGTGCCAGCAGGAGCGACGGTTGGCTAGCCGGGGAGCTGTTTTTT
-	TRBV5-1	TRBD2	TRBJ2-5	CASSHSGIETQYF	TGCGCCAGCAGCCACAGCGGGATAGAGACCCAGTACTTC
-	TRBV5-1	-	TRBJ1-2	CASSLELTPLRYTF	TGCGCCAGCAGCTTGGAGCTCACCCCACTGCGCTACACCTTC
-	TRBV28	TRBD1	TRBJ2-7	CASTLGQRRYEQYF	TGTGCCAGCACCTTGGGACAGCGCAGATACGAGCAGTACTTC
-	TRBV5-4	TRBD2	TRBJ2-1	CASSRGGGRTNNEQFF	TGTGCCAGCAGCCGGGGTGGCGGGAGAACCAACAATGAGCAGTTCTTC
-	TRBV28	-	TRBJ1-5	CASSTGGAGQPQHF	TGTGCCAGCAGCACGGGGGGGGCGGGTCAGCCCCAGCATTTT
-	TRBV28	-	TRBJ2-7	CASSLSGRDEQYF	TGTGCCAGCAGTTTGTCGGGAAGGGACGAGCAGTACTTC
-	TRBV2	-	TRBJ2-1	CASSVRDEQFF	TGTGCCAGCAGTGTGAGGGATGAGCAGTTCTTC
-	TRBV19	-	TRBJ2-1	CASSIYRESYNEQFF	TGTGCCAGTAGTATCTACCGGGAGTCTTACAATGAGCAGTTCTTC
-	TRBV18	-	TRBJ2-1	CASSPGSRDTLEQFF	TGTGCCAGCTCACCAGGATCCAGGGACACGCTTGAGCAGTTCTTC
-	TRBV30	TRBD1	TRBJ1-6	CAWRAFTGTENSPLHF	TGTGCCTGGAGAGCATTCACCGGGACAGAGAATTCACCCCTCCACTTT
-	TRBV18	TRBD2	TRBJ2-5	CASSPPGGGSQETQYF	TGTGCCAGCTCACCACCCGGCGGGGGTTCTCAAGAGACCCAGTACTTC
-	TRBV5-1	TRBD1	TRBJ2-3	CASSRGQGADTQYF	TGCGCCAGCAGCCGCGGACAGGGGGCAGATACGCAGTATTTT
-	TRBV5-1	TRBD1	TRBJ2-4	CASSLGVGTGRNIQYF	TGCGCCAGCAGCTTGGGGGTGGGGACAGGGAGAAACATTCAGTACTTC
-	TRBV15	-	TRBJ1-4	CATSRGGVTTNEKLFF	TGTGCCACCAGCAGGGGGGGGGTTACAACTAATGAAAAACTGTTTTTT
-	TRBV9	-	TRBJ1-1	CASSVATNTEAFF	TGTGCCAGCAGCGTAGCTACGAACACTGAAGCTTTCTTT
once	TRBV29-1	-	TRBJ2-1	CSVPIGGRVYNEQFF	TGCAGCGTTCCCATCGGGGGGCGTGTGTACAATGAGCAGTTCTTC
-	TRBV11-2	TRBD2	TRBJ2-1	CASSLLLAGVEQFF	TGTGCCAGCAGCTTATTACTAGCGGGAGTTGAGCAGTTCTTC
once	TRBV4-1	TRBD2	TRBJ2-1	CASSQESRLAGSEQFF	TGCGCCAGCAGCCAAGAATCGCGACTAGCGGGAAGCGAGCAGTTCTTC
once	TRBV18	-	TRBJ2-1	CASSLIVGSTYNEQFF	TGTGCCAGCTCTCTCATAGTCGGGAGCACCTACAATGAGCAGTTCTTC
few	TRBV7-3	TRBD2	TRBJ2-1	CASSSGLAYNEQFF	TGTGCCAGCAGCTCGGGACTAGCCTACAATGAGCAGTTCTTC
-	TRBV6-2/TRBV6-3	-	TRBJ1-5	CASSYVSAKGDSNQPQHF	TGTGCCAGCAGTTACGTGTCTGCCAAAGGGGATAGCAATCAGCCCCAGCATTTT
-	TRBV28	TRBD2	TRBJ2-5	CASSYPLRDYERETQYF	TGTGCCAGCAGTTATCCTCTCCGGGACTACGAACGGGAGACCCAGTACTTC
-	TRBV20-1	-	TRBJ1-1	CSAGADTEAFF	TGCAGTGCTGGGGCGGACACTGAAGCTTTCTTT
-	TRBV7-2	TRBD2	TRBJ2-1	CASSLLAGGPGVF	TGTGCCAGCAGCCTCCTAGCGGGAGGGCCGGGGGTCTTC
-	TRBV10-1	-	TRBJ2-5	CASSEYRGQETQYF	TGCGCCAGCAGTGAGTATCGAGGACAAGAGACCCAGTACTTC
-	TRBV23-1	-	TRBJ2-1	CASSQGNKNPYNEQFF	TGCGCCAGCAGTCAAGGCAACAAGAACCCTTACAATGAGCAGTTCTTC
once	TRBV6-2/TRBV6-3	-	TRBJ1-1	CASTPRRGIMDTEAFF	TGTGCCAGCACCCCCCGGAGGGGAATCATGGACACTGAAGCTTTCTTT
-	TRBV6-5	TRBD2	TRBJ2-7	CASSYRLAGGPYEQYF	TGTGCCAGCAGTTACCGACTAGCGGGAGGGCCCTACGAGCAGTACTTC
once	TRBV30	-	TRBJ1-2	CAWGAEKGYGYTF	TGTGCCTGGGGGGCGGAGAAAGGTTATGGCTACACCTTC
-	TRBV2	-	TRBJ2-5	CASSGGRSQETQYF	TGTGCCAGCAGTGGGGGGAGGAGCCAAGAGACCCAGTACTTC
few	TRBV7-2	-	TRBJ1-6	CASSLGGPLGNSPLHF	TGTGCCAGCAGCTTAGGGGGGCCCCTGGGGAATTCACCCCTCCACTTT
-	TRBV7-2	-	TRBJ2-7	CASSSQGGGNSYEQYF	TGTGCCAGCAGCTCACAGGGTGGCGGAAACTCCTACGAGCAGTACTTC
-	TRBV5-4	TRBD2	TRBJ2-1	CASSLGLAGGNEQFF	TGTGCCAGCAGCTTGGGACTAGCGGGAGGCAATGAGCAGTTCTTC
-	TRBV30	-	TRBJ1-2	CAWNRLTGQRGYTF	TGTGCCTGGAATAGATTAACCGGACAGCGGGGCTACACCTTC
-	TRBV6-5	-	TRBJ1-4	CASSNPGFGNEKLFF	TGTGCCAGCAGTAACCCGGGTTTCGGGAATGAAAAACTGTTTTTT
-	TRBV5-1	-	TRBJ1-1	CASQQGKNTEAFF	TGCGCCAGCCAGCAGGGAAAAAACACTGAAGCTTTCTTT
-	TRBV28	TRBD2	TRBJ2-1	CASRSSGSSYNEQFF	TGTGCCAGCAGATCTAGCGGGAGCTCCTACAATGAGCAGTTCTTC
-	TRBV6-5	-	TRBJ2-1	CASRNQGLSYNEQFF	TGTGCCAGCAGGAACCAGGGCTTATCCTACAATGAGCAGTTCTTC
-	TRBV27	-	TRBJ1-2	CASSFRGGYGYTF	TGTGCCAGCAGTTTCCGGGGGGGCTATGGCTACACCTTC
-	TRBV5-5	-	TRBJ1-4	CASSLGTVENEKLFF	TGTGCCAGCAGCTTGGGGACAGTCGAAAATGAAAAACTGTTTTTT
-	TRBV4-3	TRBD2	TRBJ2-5	CASSHGAGGYQETQYF	TGCGCCAGCAGCCACGGGGCGGGGGGGTACCAAGAGACCCAGTACTTC
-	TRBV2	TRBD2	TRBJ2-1	CASSAQGLAGDEQFF	TGTGCCAGCAGTGCTCAAGGACTAGCGGGAGATGAGCAGTTCTTC
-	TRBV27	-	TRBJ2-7	CASRGADEQYF	TGTGCCAGCAGGGGGGCGGACGAGCAGTACTTC
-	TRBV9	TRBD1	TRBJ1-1	CASSVQGATEAFF	TGTGCCAGCAGCGTACAGGGGGCCACTGAAGCTTTCTTT
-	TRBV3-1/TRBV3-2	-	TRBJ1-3	CASSADRLTGNTIYF	TGTGCCAGCAGCGCAGACAGACTCACAGGAAACACCATATATTTT
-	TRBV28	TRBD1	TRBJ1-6	CASSTPGTGDSPLHF	TGTGCCAGCTCAACTCCGGGGACAGGGGATTCACCCCTCCACTTT